Sequencing of this TCR beta chain was carried out in a study of tumor-infiltrating lymphocytes in primary liver carcinoma. Across the whole study: Participating patients were men and women between 30 and 69 years old.

The CDR3 is made up of 11 amino acids. The germline CDR1 and CDR2 sequences are ENHRY and SYGVKD. A primer matching the constant region was used to make TCR beta cDNA from 500 to 600 ng of total RNA. Sequencing libraries for TCR beta derived from three nested multiplex PCR rounds that used slightly modified ARM-PCR. Rounds one and two of PCR, each of around 11 cycles, were primed with TRBV1-TRBV30 forward primers and a C-beta reverse primer. TCRdb recomputed calls from the multiplex PCR reads with MiXCR, one row per CDR3 protein. The sample yields some 21,000 distinct CDR3 sequences, around 79% seen once. This clonotype showed up just once. A much more abundant neighbour one base away suggests this may be a read error. It was from 20-30 mg of unsorted bulk tissue that RNA and DNA were co-extracted.

The sequence came from a woman in her 30s with primary liver carcinoma and hepatitis B virus infection. Sequencing used liver tumor tissue from sampling region 1. Indicated subset: tumor region T1, superior pole. The chain joins TRBV10-3 to TRBJ2-7; no clear D. The CDR3 here is CAISEMGEHYF. CDR3 in DNA: TGTGCCATCAGTGAGATGGGCGAGCACTACTTC.